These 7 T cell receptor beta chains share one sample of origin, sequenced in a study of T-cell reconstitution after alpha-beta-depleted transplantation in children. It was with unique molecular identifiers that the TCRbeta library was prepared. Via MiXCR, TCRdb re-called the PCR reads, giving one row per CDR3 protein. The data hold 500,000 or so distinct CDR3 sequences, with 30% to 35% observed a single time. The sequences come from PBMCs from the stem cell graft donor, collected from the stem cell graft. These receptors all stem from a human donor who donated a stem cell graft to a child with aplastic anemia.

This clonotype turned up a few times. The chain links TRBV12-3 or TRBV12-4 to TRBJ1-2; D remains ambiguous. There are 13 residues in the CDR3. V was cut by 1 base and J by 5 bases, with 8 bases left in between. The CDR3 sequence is CASSLGVGYGYTF. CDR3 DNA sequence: TGTGCCAGCAGTTTAGGGGTGGGGTATGGCTACACCTTC.

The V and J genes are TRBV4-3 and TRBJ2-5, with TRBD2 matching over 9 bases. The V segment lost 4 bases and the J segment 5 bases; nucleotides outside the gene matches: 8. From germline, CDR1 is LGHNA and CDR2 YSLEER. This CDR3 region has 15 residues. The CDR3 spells CASSLGLARTETQYF. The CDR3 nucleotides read TGCGCCAGCAGCCTCGGACTAGCGAGGACCGAGACCCAGTACTTC.

This chain's CDR3 is CASRIAGFSGEQFF. DNA of the CDR3: TGTGCCAGCAGAATAGCGGGATTCTCGGGGGAGCAGTTCTTC. The rearrangement uses TRBV7-2 and TRBJ2-1, with 8 nucleotides matching TRBD2. The CDR3 extends over 14 amino acids. Losses at the gene ends were 6 bases for V and 10 bases for J; bases not matched to a gene: 11. The germline CDR1 and CDR2 sequences are SGHTA and FQGNSA.

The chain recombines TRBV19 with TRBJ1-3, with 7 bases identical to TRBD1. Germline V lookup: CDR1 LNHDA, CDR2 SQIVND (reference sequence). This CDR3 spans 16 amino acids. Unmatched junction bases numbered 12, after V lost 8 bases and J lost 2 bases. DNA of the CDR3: TGTGCCAGTGACAGGGTTTGGGGACCCGCTGGAAACACCATATATTTT. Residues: CASDRVWGPAGNTIYF.

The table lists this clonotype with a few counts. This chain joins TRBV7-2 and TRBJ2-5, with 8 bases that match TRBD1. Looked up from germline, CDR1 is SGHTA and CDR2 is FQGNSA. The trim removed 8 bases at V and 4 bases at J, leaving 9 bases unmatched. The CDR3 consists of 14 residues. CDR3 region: CASGWTGQGETQYF. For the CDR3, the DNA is TGTGCCAGCGGATGGACAGGGCAGGGAGAGACCCAGTACTTC. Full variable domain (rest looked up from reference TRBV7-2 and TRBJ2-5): GAGVSQSPSNKVTEKGKDVELRCDPISGHTALYWYRQSLGQGLEFLIYFQGNSAPDKSGLPSDRFSAERTGGSVSTLTIQRTQQEDSAVYLCASGWTGQGETQYFGPGTRLLVL.

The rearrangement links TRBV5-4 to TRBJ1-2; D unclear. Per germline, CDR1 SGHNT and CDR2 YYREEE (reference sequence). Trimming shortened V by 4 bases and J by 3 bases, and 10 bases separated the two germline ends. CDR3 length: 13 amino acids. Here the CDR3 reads CASSHRSDYGYTF. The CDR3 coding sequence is TGTGCCAGCAGCCACAGATCGGACTATGGCTACACCTTC.

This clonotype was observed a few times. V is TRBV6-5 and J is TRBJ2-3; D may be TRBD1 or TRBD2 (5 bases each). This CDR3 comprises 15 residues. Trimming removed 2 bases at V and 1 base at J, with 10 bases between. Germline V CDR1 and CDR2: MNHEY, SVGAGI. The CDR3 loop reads CASSYGGVGTDTQYF. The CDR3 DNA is TGTGCCAGCAGTTACGGGGGAGTTGGCACAGATACGCAGTATTTT.